These 15 T cell receptor beta chains were all obtained from the same sample, sequenced in a study of beta chain features in type 1 diabetes. Broader study findings: For Type 1 diabetes patients, all four CD4+ subsets carried TCRB CDR3s that were moderately but significantly shorter.

Reverse transcription of all isolated RNA meant that expressed TCRB transcripts were sequenced. Libraries were prepared by immunoSEQ multiplex PCR; TCRdb keeps only in-frame clonotypes and omits some of them. The data contain 310,000 or so clones, about a tenth of them singletons. These receptors' antigens are unknown. The specimen sequenced was central memory CD4+ T cells from blood. These TCRs come from a man aged 25 to 40 with type 1 diabetes.

This clone was observed at least ten times. The chain employs TRBV7-6 and TRBJ1-4; 10 nucleotides match TRBD1. Per the germline V gene, CDR1 is SGHVS and CDR2 is FNYEAQ. V gave up 5 bases and J gave up 7 bases; unmatched junction bases: 4. This CDR3 comprises 14 residues. CDR3 DNA: TGTGCCAGCAGCCTGCGGACAGGGGGTGAAAAACTGTTTTTT. Translated, it gives CASSLRTGGEKLFF.

This clone was picked up a small number of times. Within the sample, other DNA sequences also encode this same CDR3. The V and J genes are TRBV7-2 and TRBJ1-2; 9 bases are shared with TRBD1. Trimming at V came to 5 bases and at J to 8 bases, leaving 6 bases not matched to a gene. The CDR3 has 13 residues. CDR1 is SGHTA and CDR2 is FQGNSA in the germline V gene. Here the CDR3 reads CASSPGQGLGYTF. In nucleotides, the CDR3 is TGTGCCAGCAGCCCGGGACAGGGCCTAGGCTACACCTTC.

A few counts support this clone. The gene calls are TRBV11-2 and TRBJ2-3, with TRBD2 identical over 15 bases. Germline V gene data show CDR1 as SGHAT and CDR2 as FQNNGV. Trimming cost V 4 bases and J 0 bases; bases outside gene matches: 8. The CDR3 runs to 19 residues. In nucleotides, the CDR3 is TGTGCCAGCAGCTCCGGCGGGACTAGCGGGGGGCACAGCACAGATACGCAGTATTTT. Translating it yields CASSSGGTSGGHSTDTQYF.

This clone was seen a handful of times. Only one base separates this from a far larger clonotype, so it likely reflects a read error. The rearrangement joins TRBV6-6 to TRBJ2-7, with TRBD1 matching 7 bases. With V trimmed by 6 bases and J by 3 bases, 5 bases remained unmatched. This CDR3 is 13 amino acids long. Germline V gives CDR1 MNHNY, CDR2 SVGAGI (reference sequence). The CDR3 bases are TGTGCCAGCAGCCTAGACAGGGTCTACGAGCAGTACTTC. Translated: CASSLDRVYEQYF.

This clone was observed a handful of times. The V and J genes are TRBV27 and TRBJ2-3; 10 bases are a match to TRBD2. Looked up from germline, CDR1 is MNHEY and CDR2 is SMNVEV (reference sequence). Losses at the gene ends were 8 bases for V and 0 bases for J; bases not matched to a gene: 2. The CDR3 sequence is 14 residues long. The CDR3 DNA reads TGTGCCAGCTCTAGCGGGGGTAGCACAGATACGCAGTATTTT. Translation: CASSSGGSTDTQYF.

This chain uses TRBV18 with TRBJ2-3, with no clear D. From germline, CDR1 is KGHSH and CDR2 LQKENI. The CDR3 consists of 12 residues. V was shortened by 4 bases and J by 5 bases, with 7 bases between the two germline ends. The CDR3, as DNA: TGTGCCAGCTCACATCCCGGAGATACGCAGTATTTT. This translates into CASSHPGDTQYF.

The rearrangement uses TRBV30 and TRBJ1-1, with a weak D call TRBD1 (6 bases). The CDR3 covers 12 residues. V was cut by 3 bases and J by 4 bases, with 9 bases left in between. Germline CDR1 GTSNPN, CDR2 SVGIG (reference sequence). CDR3: CAWSEGGTEAFF. The CDR3 DNA reads TGTGCCTGGAGCGAAGGGGGCACTGAAGCTTTCTTT. The entire variable domain, with the rest obtained from reference TRBV30 and TRBJ1-1, is as follows: SQTIHQWPATLVQPVGSPLSLECTVEGTSNPNLYWYRQAAGRGLQLLFYSVGIGQISSEVPQNLSASRPQDRQFILSSKKLLLSDSGFYLCAWSEGGTEAFFGQGTRLTVV.

There are a few counts of this clone. The gene calls are TRBV5-6 and TRBJ2-3; 8 bases are a match to TRBD2. V was clipped by 3 bases and J by 2 bases; unmatched bases: 5. The CDR3 is 15 amino acids. Germline CDR1 is SGHDT and CDR2 is YYEEEE. CDR3 sequence (DNA): TGTGCCAGCAGCTCGCGGACTAGCCTCACAGATACGCAGTATTTT. Encoded protein: CASSSRTSLTDTQYF. The whole variable domain, remainder taken from reference TRBV5-6 and TRBJ2-3, is DAGVTQSPTHLIKTRGQQVTLRCSPKSGHDTVSWYQQALGQGPQFIFQYYEEEERQRGNFPDRFSGHQFPNYSSELNVNALLLGDSALYLCASSSRTSLTDTQYFGPGTRLTVL.

The V gene is TRBV4-3, the J gene TRBJ2-3; the match to TRBD2 covers 8 bases. The CDR3 runs to 16 residues. J was trimmed by 5 bases and V by 0 bases; bases with no gene match: 7. The V gene's germline CDR1 is LGHNA and CDR2 YSLEER. The DNA for the CDR3 is TGCGCCAGCAGCCAAGATCAGGAAGCGGGGGAAGATACGCAGTATTTT. Protein product: CASSQDQEAGEDTQYF.

This clone was found a few times. The chain recombines TRBV5-1 with TRBJ2-5; 8 bases align to TRBD2. V lost 1 base, J lost 5 bases, and 10 bases stayed unmatched. Germline lookup yields CDR1 SGHRS and CDR2 YFSETQ. CDR3 length: 16 residues. CDR3 nucleotides: TGCGCCAGCAGCTTGCTTCCAGCGGGGGCCCAGGAGACCCAGTACTTC. It yields the protein CASSLLPAGAQETQYF.

The CDR3 nucleotides are TGCAGCGTGAACCTGAACACTGAAGCTTTCTTT. It yields the protein CSVNLNTEAFF. The V call is TRBV29-1, the J call TRBJ1-1; D ambiguous. The V end lost 6 bases, the J end lost 0 bases, and 5 bases lay between the germline ends. Germline CDR1 SQVTM, CDR2 ANQGSEA. The CDR3 extends over 11 amino acids.

This clone appeared a few times. This chain links TRBV7-2 with TRBJ1-5; D is unresolved. The V end lost 7 bases, the J end lost 6 bases, and 10 bases lay between the germline ends. There are 12 residues in the CDR3. The germline V gene encodes CDR1 SGHTA and CDR2 FQGNSA. In DNA form, the CDR3 reads TGTGCCAGCACCGACCTAGCTCAGCCCCAGCATTTT. Residues: CASTDLAQPQHF.

The CDR3: CASSGGTGNVKQHF. CDR3 bases: TGTGCCAGCAGTGGAGGGACAGGGAATGTCAAGCAGCATTTT. The V gene is TRBV2, the J gene TRBJ1-5, with 9 nucleotides matching TRBD1. There are 14 residues in the CDR3. V was clipped by 4 bases and J by 13 bases; unmatched bases: 11. Germline V gene data show CDR1 as SNHLY and CDR2 as FYNNEI.

The chain couples TRBV27 to TRBJ1-6, with D tentatively TRBD1 (6 bases). The CDR3 runs to 16 residues. The germline gives CDR1 MNHEY, CDR2 SMNVEV (reference sequence). V was clipped by 4 bases and J by 0 bases, with 10 bases between them. The CDR3 here is CASSSTGSSYNSPLHF. In DNA form, the CDR3 reads TGTGCCAGCAGTTCGACAGGCAGCTCCTATAATTCACCCCTCCACTTT.

On this clone itself: Other DNA sequences from this sample encode an identical CDR3 as well. The chain is built from TRBV19 and TRBJ1-1; no definite D call. In germline, CDR1 is LNHDA, CDR2 SQIVND (reference sequence). V was pared by 9 bases and J by 4 bases, with 15 bases between. CDR3 length equals 13 residues. The CDR3 coding sequence is TGTGCCAGCAGCAGGCGTGGGGTCACTGAAGCTTTCTTT. It encodes CASSRRGVTEAFF.